This T cell receptor (beta chain) emerged from a study of tissue T cells after allogeneic stem cell transplantation (dated by TCRdb to about 2022). Notes on the research overall: Using research autopsies of patients with and without GVHD, plus mouse models of GVHD, the study profiled TCR beta repertoires across many tissues. On the human side, the study was prospective and observational, with no blinding or randomization. Results and caveats for the whole study, not just this receptor: Blood and spleen T cells captured only a limited portion of the TCR repertoire detected in tissues, in both patients and mice. The study did not establish which tissue TCRs were alloreactive or antigen-specific, and some clones may have been host cells that persisted. A small and clinically heterogeneous patient cohort was studied, and sampling depth was acknowledged as a limitation. Within patients, how anatomically similar tissues were was a major factor shaping TCR repertoire composition, regardless of disease or transplant status. Few T cell clones were found to be shared across patients, but shared repertoire signatures across patients were revealed in a tissue-specific fashion by motif-based clustering.

Spanning cysteine to phenylalanine, the CDR3 consists of 13 amino acids. The 36 bases shown cover part of the CDR3, and their frame starts at base 1. From the germline V gene (reference sequence), CDR1 is KGHPV and CDR2 is FQNQEV. V is clipped by 4 bases and J by 0 bases, and the sequence between their germline boundaries is 6 bases long. Sample time point, as interpreted from the label and publication: mouse harvest day 7 after allogeneic transplant. Each mouse graft consisted of 10^7 T-cell-depleted bone marrow cells plus 10^6 splenic CD5+ T cells and was given by tail vein injection. To model GVHD in mice, a major MHC-mismatch B6 (H2b) into BALB/c (H2d) model was used, and tissues were profiled at day 7 or 14. On day 7 or 14 post-transplant, mouse tissues and retro-orbital blood were harvested with separate sterile tools for each animal, and livers were flushed beforehand. Before genomic DNA was isolated with the DNeasy Blood & Tissue Kit, mouse tissues were minced with razor blades in buffered saline.

This clone was seen a few times. This receptor's antigen is unknown. The species here is mouse, which means the gene names and germline sequences are mouse ones. The read falls 1 residue short of the CDR3 end, and the missing part is taken from the germline J gene. To prepare the library, the immunoSEQ multiplex PCR assay was applied. Adaptive Biotechnologies performed the TCRbeta CDR3 sequencing at survey depth and reported CDR3 sequences, V/J genes, productive frequency and template counts. TCR beta CDR3 regions were amplified from genomic DNA instead of RNA. On the study's bioinformatics: Jensen-Shannon divergence was used to quantify pairwise repertoire overlap between tissues, with a value of 1 meaning complete divergence and a value of 0 meaning identical repertoires. Tissues were clustered by single-linkage agglomerative hierarchical clustering of pairwise JSD values, and the clustering results were displayed as dendrograms. All patient samples were analyzed with GLIPH2 using simulation_depth 1000, kmer_min_depth 3 and cdr3_length_cutoff 8, and only groups containing more than two unique CDR3s were kept. A standardized tissue-overlap score extrapolated Jaccard GLIPH-group overlap across patients to a standard repertoire size of 1000 clones. Linear mixed-effect models, with tissue as a fixed effect and individual as a random effect, were used to test how diversity related to clinical or experimental variables. What TCRdb holds here is the immuneACCESS table cut down to in-frame rearrangements. Part of the clones is not present; checked against another copy, under half of the missing clones reflect an unresolved V gene, and the others are unexplained. Clone size and the V and J calls come from that table; the DNA yielded D and trimming. The sample has thousands of clones on record, about half of them singletons. Jointly, the top ten make up 5.5% to 7% of the sample.

The V and J segments used are TRBV26 and TRBJ1-2; no D gene is confidently identified. The clonotype was recovered from a female BALB/c mouse given C57BL/6 T cells with graft-versus-host disease after an allogeneic hematopoietic cell transplant. Sequencing was carried out using gut tissue. Partial CDR3 DNA: TGTGCCAGCAGTCCGCCACCAAACTCCGACTACACC. The resulting protein is CASSPPPNSDYT. The CDR3 in its entirety is CASSPPPNSDYTF. Full variable domain (CDR3 extended with the reference TRBV26 and TRBJ1-2 proteins): NSKVIQTPRYLVKGQGQKAKMRCIPEKGHPVVFWYQQNKNNEFKFLINFQNQEVLQQIDMTEKRFSAECPSNSPCSLEIQSSEAGDSALYLCASSPPPNSDYTFGSGTRLLVI.